This T cell receptor beta chain is drawn from a study of T-cell memory formation after mild COVID-19. 5'RACE primed from the constant segment yielded TCR alpha and TCR beta cDNA libraries bearing sample barcodes and UMIs. MiXCR, run by TCRdb on the 5' RACE reads, gives a single entry per CDR3 protein. The sample has roughly 250,000 distinct CDR3 sequences, 16% seen once; the top ten hold around 23%. Findings and caveats of the study: Prior to infection, memory already included some responding clones, suggesting cross-reactive memory joined. CD4+ contracting clones lay mainly in CM and EM, CD8+ ones in EMRA.

CDR1 and CDR2 (germline): MDHEN, SYDVKM. J was trimmed by 7 bases and V by 5 bases; bases with no gene match: 8. This CDR3 region has 13 residues. This clonotype turned up a few times. Antigen unknown. This sequence originates from a man aged 18 to 30 who had mild COVID-19 (a few samples of this study predate the infection). Cell type and time point are not known. Source material: PBMCs or a T cell subset sorted from them (not recorded which). The chain links TRBV28 to TRBJ2-7; 7 bases match TRBD1. The CDR3 bases are TGTGCCAGCAGTCCAAACAGGGGTCGGGAGCAGTACGTC. It specifies CASSPNRGREQYV.